Detailed here is one T cell receptor (beta chain). Germline trimming cut 3 bases from V and 4 bases from J; bases unmatched to any gene: 3. The germline V gene has CDR1 MDHEN and CDR2 SYDVKM. This CDR3 is built from 14 residues. This specimen belongs to a study of blood T cell repertoires in COVID-19. Original analysis: Reference gene primer amplification gave nucleated cell count estimates. The repertoire was sequenced with immunoSEQ multiplex PCR; TCRdb's copy has only in-frame clones and lacks some. V and J calls and clone size are given by that table; D and trimming were obtained from the DNA. Counted here are 220,000 or so clones, approximately 80% occurring once; the ten biggest clones make up just under 20%.

The chain is built from TRBV28 and TRBJ2-3; TRBD1 matches 8 bases. Sequencing was done on a sample of peripheral blood. This clonotype originated in a man younger than 45 with active or convalescent COVID-19. The CDR3 protein is CASSFDRGADTQYF. CDR3 sequence (DNA): TGTGCCAGCAGTTTCGACAGGGGAGCAGATACGCAGTATTTT.